This T cell receptor beta chain is from a study of cytomegalovirus exposure and HLA in healthy donors. Overall study findings and caveats: Sequence variants that were highly shared formed a cluster that was likely a sequencing artifact. Presence/absence analyses assumed roughly uniform sequencing depth across donors, which may not hold. Most CMV-associated TCR beta chains were later found to appear HLA-restricted.

Concerning this clone itself: No antigen is known for it.

The CDR3 runs 14 residues. Trimming took 2 bases from V and 6 from J, leaving 13 bases between them. Per germline, CDR1 KGHSH and CDR2 LQKENI. In the PCR, 60 Vbeta and 13 Jbeta primers were used. Produced via immunoSEQ multiplex PCR; TCRdb's table is partial and in-frame only. The sample contains about 160,000 clones, 80% of which appear only once. This clonotype was sampled from a young man in good health and CMV-seronegative. Sequencing input: PBMCs. The chain has TRBV18 and TRBJ1-1, with D perhaps matching TRBD1 (6 bases). The CDR3 protein is CASSPVWGPAEAFF. The CDR3 DNA is TGTGCCAGCTCACCAGTCTGGGGGCCGGCTGAAGCTTTCTTT.